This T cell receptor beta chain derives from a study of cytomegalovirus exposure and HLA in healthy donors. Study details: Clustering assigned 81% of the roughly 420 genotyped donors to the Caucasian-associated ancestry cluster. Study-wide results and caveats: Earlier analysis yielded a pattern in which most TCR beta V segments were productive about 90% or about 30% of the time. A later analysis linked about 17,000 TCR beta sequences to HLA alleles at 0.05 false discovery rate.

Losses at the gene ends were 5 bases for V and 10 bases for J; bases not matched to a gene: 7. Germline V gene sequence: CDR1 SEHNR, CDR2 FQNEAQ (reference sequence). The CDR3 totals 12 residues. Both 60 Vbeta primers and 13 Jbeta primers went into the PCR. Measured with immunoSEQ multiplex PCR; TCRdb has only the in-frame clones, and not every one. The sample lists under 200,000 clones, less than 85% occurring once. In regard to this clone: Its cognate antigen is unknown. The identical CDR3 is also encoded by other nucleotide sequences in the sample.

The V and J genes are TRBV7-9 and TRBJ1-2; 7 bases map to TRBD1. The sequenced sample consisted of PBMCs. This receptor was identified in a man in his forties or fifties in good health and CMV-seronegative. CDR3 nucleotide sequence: TGTGCCAGCAGCCCCGAGACAGGGCTCTACACCTTC. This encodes CASSPETGLYTF.